This entry lists 29 T cell receptor beta chains sequenced from one sample in a study of post-analysis software for immune sequencing data. Study outcomes and limitations: The five TRBV segments detected at higher frequency in patients than in controls included TRBV5-6, TRBV5-1 and TRBV20-1.

Libraries were made from TCR beta cDNA, and they carried unique molecular identifiers. MiXCR was run by TCRdb on the PCR reads, yielding one entry per CDR3 protein. Among some 690,000 distinct CDR3 sequences, 25% to 30% were seen once, and the ten largest hold 0.56%. Antigen specificity for these receptors is unknown. What was sequenced was blood. All receptors come from a girl aged 10 to 17 with multiple sclerosis.

This clonotype was detected once. A much larger clone lies a single base off, so this may be a read error. This sequence joins TRBV5-1 and TRBJ2-1; tentatively, D is TRBD1 (6 bases). This CDR3 has 16 residues. V dropped 1 base and J dropped 0 bases, with 11 bases sitting between them. Germline V CDR1 and CDR2: SGHRS, YFSETQ. CDR3 region: CASSLFGGHSYNEQFF. The CDR3, as DNA: TGCGCCAGCAGCTTGTTTGGGGGCCACTCCTACAATGAGCAGTTCTTC.

The J gene is TRBJ2-7, the V gene TRBV5-1; 11 bases agree with TRBD2. In germline, CDR1 is SGHRS, CDR2 YFSETQ. The V and J ends lost 1 base and 2 bases, in that order; junction bases with no gene match: 5. This CDR3 has 16 amino acids. The CDR3 loop reads CASSLRLAGGAYEQYF. CDR3 DNA sequence: TGCGCCAGCAGCTTGCGTCTAGCGGGAGGTGCCTACGAGCAGTACTTC.

The rearrangement joins TRBV29-1 to TRBJ1-5; 8 positions match TRBD1. CDR1 SQVTM and CDR2 ANQGSEA come from the germline V gene. This CDR3 has 12 amino acids. With 7 bases clipped from V and 8 bases from J, the junction kept 7 bases outside the gene matches. The CDR3 nucleotides read TGCAGCGCCCGGACAGGGAACGAGCCCCAGCATTTT. It codes for CSARTGNEPQHF. Supplemented by reference TRBV29-1 and TRBJ1-5, the full variable domain reads SAVISQKPSRDICQRGTSLTIQCQVDSQVTMMFWYRQQPGQSLTLIATANQGSEATYESGFVIDKFPISRPNLTFSTLTVSNMSPEDSSIYLCSARTGNEPQHFGDGTRLSIL.

This sequence joins TRBV14 and TRBJ2-3; 8 bases fit TRBD1. This CDR3 spans 14 amino acids. Per the germline V gene, CDR1 is SGHDN and CDR2 is FVKESK. The junction had 6 bases not matched to a gene; V was cut back by 2 bases and J by 8 bases. CDR3 region: CASSQRTGHGTQYF. The CDR3 DNA reads TGTGCCAGCAGCCAAAGGACAGGGCACGGTACGCAGTATTTT.

The chain carries TRBV28 and TRBJ1-5, with a tentative D call TRBD1 (5 bases). The V end lost 6 bases, the J end lost 3 bases, and 12 bases lay between the germline ends. There are 14 residues in the CDR3. Germline CDR1 is MDHEN and CDR2 is SYDVKM. For the CDR3, the DNA is TGTGCCAGCAGAATGAGGGGACTCAATCAGCCCCAGCATTTT. It yields the protein CASRMRGLNQPQHF. The full variable domain, with the rest looked up from reference TRBV28 and TRBJ1-5, is DVKVTQSSRYLVKRTGEKVFLECVQDMDHENMFWYRQDPGLGLRLIYFSYDVKMKEKGDIPEGYSVSREKKERFSLILESASTNQTSMYLCASRMRGLNQPQHFGDGTRLSIL.

This clonotype was counted only a few times. J is TRBJ1-5 and V is TRBV6-2 or TRBV6-3; TRBD1 is a possible D gene (6 bases). Trimming stripped 6 bases from V and 5 bases from J, with 8 bases between. Per the germline V gene, CDR1 is MNHEY and CDR2 is SVGEGT. This CDR3 region has 12 residues. The CDR3, as DNA: TGTGCCAGCAGGAACAGGGATCAGCCCCAGCATTTT. Its protein is CASRNRDQPQHF.

This rearrangement joins TRBV10-3 to TRBJ1-1; the D gene is possibly TRBD1 (6 bases). Trimming left V 10 bases short and J 5 bases short, with 17 bases between. This CDR3 has 13 amino acids. Per germline, CDR1 ENHRY and CDR2 SYGVKD. CDR3 in DNA: TGTGCCAGCGGCCAGGGGATGGAAACTGAAGCTTTCTTT. This translates into CASGQGMETEAFF.

This clonotype was seen a handful of times. As DNA, the CDR3 is TGTGCCAGCAGCCCCCAGGACAGGGCCGAGCAGTACTTC. Its translation is CASSPQDRAEQYF. This chain links TRBV6-5 with TRBJ2-7; 8 bases are shared with TRBD1. After removal of 6 bases from V and 6 bases from J, the junction contained 7 bases not matched to a gene. Germline CDR1 reads MNHEY; CDR2 reads SVGAGI. The CDR3 loop spans 13 amino acids.

This clonotype was detected a few times. The chain links TRBV24-1 to TRBJ2-7, with a possible D match to TRBD1 (6 bases). The CDR3 has 12 residues. V shed 9 bases and J shed 1 base, with 9 bases lying between them. Germline CDR1 KGHDR, CDR2 SFDVKD. For the CDR3, the DNA is TGTGCCACCTACGGGACATCCTACGAGCAGTACTTC. Residues: CATYGTSYEQYF.

The V and J genes are TRBV5-1 and TRBJ1-5; possibly TRBD1 for D (5 bases). The CDR3 runs to 14 residues. Germline CDR1 and CDR2: SGHRS and YFSETQ. V lost 4 bases and J lost 5, with 13 bases in between. The CDR3 DNA reads as TGCGCCAGCAGCCCCCGGGACGGGGATCAGCCCCAGCATTTT. It yields the protein CASSPRDGDQPQHF.

A remark on this clonotype: A much larger clone lies one base from this, so it may be a read error. J is TRBJ2-5 and V is TRBV7-2, with D unresolved. Trimming took off 5 bases at V and 2 bases at J, with 15 bases between the two ends. Germline V lookup: CDR1 SGHTA, CDR2 FQGNSA. The CDR3 is 15 residues long. This CDR3 reads CASSHIEASQETQYF. In DNA, the CDR3 is TGTGCCAGCAGCCATATCGAGGCTTCACAAGAGACCCAGTACTTC.

This clonotype turned up a few times. The gene calls are TRBV7-6 and TRBJ2-7; D remains ambiguous. This CDR3 has 14 amino acids. Germline V CDR1 and CDR2: SGHVS, FNYEAQ. V was pared by 3 bases and J by 3 bases, with 12 bases between. This chain's CDR3 is CASSFGTDGYEQYF. In nucleotides, the CDR3 is TGTGCCAGCAGCTTTGGTACGGACGGCTACGAGCAGTACTTC.

In this sample, this clonotype turned up a few times. CDR3 amino acids: CASSSGTGDRNTEAFF. CDR3 DNA sequence: TGTGCCAGCAGCTCCGGGACAGGGGATCGGAACACTGAAGCTTTCTTT. The chain carries TRBV6-5 and TRBJ1-1; 10 bases match TRBD1. Germline assignment: CDR1 MNHEY and CDR2 SVGAGI. The V segment lost 6 bases and the J segment 1 base; nucleotides outside the gene matches: 8. The CDR3 runs to 16 residues.

This clonotype was seen more than once but under ten times. The chain carries TRBV4-3 and TRBJ1-2; weak D call: TRBD1 (6 bases). Per the germline V gene, CDR1 is LGHNA and CDR2 is YSLEER. V gave up 0 bases and J gave up 3 bases, with 11 bases separating them. CDR3 length equals 15 residues. The CDR3 loop is CASSQEVDRHYGYTF. The CDR3 nucleotides read TGCGCCAGCAGCCAAGAGGTTGACAGGCACTATGGCTACACCTTC.

This clonotype came up a few times. The V and J genes are TRBV7-8 and TRBJ1-2; 8 bases align to TRBD1. The germline gives CDR1 SGHVS, CDR2 FQNEAQ. The CDR3 covers 14 residues. V lost 3 bases, J lost 4 bases, and 4 bases stayed unmatched. This chain's CDR3 is CASSFSDRGYGYTF. The CDR3 bases are TGTGCCAGCAGCTTCTCAGACAGGGGCTATGGCTACACCTTC.

The rearrangement joins TRBV20-1 to TRBJ2-1; a weak D match, TRBD2 (5 bases). CDR3 length equals 13 residues. V lost 3 bases and J lost 6, with 12 bases in between. CDR1 and CDR2 from the germline V gene are DFQATT and SNEGSKA (reference sequence). CDR3 nucleotide sequence: TGCAGTGCTAGTGAACTGGGAGTCAATGAGCAGTTCTTC. Translation: CSASELGVNEQFF.

Concerning this clonotype: One junction end disagrees with the germline gene, perhaps due to a read error. This rearrangement joins TRBV7-8 to TRBJ1-4; tentative D call: TRBD1 (6 bases). The CDR3 is 14 residues long. The germline V gene has CDR1 SGHVS and CDR2 FQNEAQ. The CDR3 DNA reads as TGTGCCAGCAGCTTTACAGGGACCTTCGAAAAACGGTTTTTT. This gives the protein CASSFTGTFEKRFF.

This chain connects TRBV27 to TRBJ1-5; D is unresolved. Between the trimmed V and J ends, which lost 6 bases and 7 bases, there was a span of 7 bases. The CDR3 spans 11 residues. CDR1 is MNHEY and CDR2 is SMNVEV in the germline V gene (reference sequence). This CDR3 is CASSPRQPQHF. The CDR3 DNA reads as TGTGCCAGCAGCCCCAGGCAGCCCCAGCATTTT.

This clonotype was observed a few times. The V call is TRBV29-1, the J call TRBJ2-3; no definite D call. Trimming took 6 bases from V and 0 from J, leaving 10 bases between them. Germline V gene sequence: CDR1 SQVTM, CDR2 ANQGSEA. This CDR3 is 13 amino acids long. The CDR3 bases are TGCAGCGTGGACGTGCTTAGCACAGATACGCAGTATTTT. Encoded protein: CSVDVLSTDTQYF.

The V gene is TRBV28, the J gene TRBJ2-1, with TRBD2 identical over 7 bases. The CDR3 loop spans 14 amino acids. The V segment lost 7 bases and the J segment 13 bases; nucleotides outside the gene matches: 16. Germline CDR1 reads MDHEN; CDR2 reads SYDVKM. CDR3 DNA: TGTGCCAGCACTCCCTCACGGGGGAGGGAGACCCAGTTCTTC. Its protein product is CASTPSRGRETQFF.

This clonotype was recorded a few times. The chain combines TRBV20-1 with TRBJ2-3; D call uncertain. Germline V lookup: CDR1 DFQATT, CDR2 SNEGSKA (reference sequence). This CDR3 region has 13 residues. The germline V and J ends were trimmed by 2 bases and 4 bases, with 10 bases remaining between them. CDR3 amino acids: CSARLGIPDTQYF. The CDR3, as DNA: TGCAGTGCTAGACTGGGGATCCCAGATACGCAGTATTTT.

Of note for this clonotype: Compared with germline, one end of the junction differs, possibly owing to a read error. The rearrangement links TRBV29-1 to TRBJ1-4, with 8 positions matching TRBD1. Germline V CDR1 and CDR2: SQVTM, ANQGSEA. CDR3 length: 13 amino acids. DNA for the CDR3: TGCAGCGCAATCAGACAGGGGAGTCGAAAACGGTTTTTT. It specifies CSAIRQGSRKRFF.

This clonotype was picked up a small number of times. V gene TRBV7-9 combines with J gene TRBJ1-4; 7 nucleotides align to TRBD1. Germline loops: CDR1 SEHNR, CDR2 FQNEAQ (reference sequence). The ends lost 0 bases at V and 7 bases at J; junction bases unmatched: 5. The CDR3 sequence is 15 residues long. This CDR3 is CASSLAQGGGEKLFF. DNA for the CDR3: TGTGCCAGCAGCTTAGCGCAAGGGGGCGGTGAAAAACTGTTTTTT.

The chain is built from TRBV4-3 and TRBJ2-5; D is perhaps TRBD2 (6 bases). CDR3 length equals 15 residues. Germline lookup yields CDR1 LGHNA and CDR2 YSLEER. Trimming took 3 bases from V and 3 from J, leaving 14 bases between them. The CDR3 sequence: CASSQGGQREETQYF. In DNA form, the CDR3 reads TGCGCCAGCAGCCAGGGAGGTCAGCGGGAAGAGACCCAGTACTTC.

V gene TRBV9 combines with J gene TRBJ2-5; a weak D match, TRBD2 (7 bases). The CDR3 extends over 15 amino acids. Germline lookup yields CDR1 SGDLS and CDR2 YYNGEE. V shed 4 bases and J shed 3 bases, with 16 bases lying between them. CDR3 coding DNA: TGTGCCAGCAGCTACCCCGGGGGGCTGGAAGAGACCCAGTACTTC. Its protein is CASSYPGGLEETQYF.

In this sample, this clonotype turned up a few times. The chain has TRBV11-2 and TRBJ2-5; 7 bases are a match to TRBD1. Germline V gene sequence: CDR1 SGHAT, CDR2 FQNNGV. V dropped 1 base and J dropped 4; count of bases not matched to a gene: 9. This CDR3 is 16 amino acids long. This chain's CDR3 is CASSLGRYRGGETQYF. The CDR3 coding sequence is TGTGCCAGCAGCTTAGGCCGGTACAGGGGTGGAGAGACCCAGTACTTC.

The chain has TRBV12-3 or TRBV12-4 and TRBJ2-7; D ambiguous. The V end was cut by 4 bases, the J end by 0 bases, with 10 bases between. This CDR3 is 14 amino acids long. Here the CDR3 DNA reads TGTGCCAGCAGTTCGGGCGGTCCCTCCTACGAGCAGTACTTC. This translates into CASSSGGPSYEQYF.

In this sample, this clonotype turned up many times. V and J are TRBV10-3 and TRBJ2-7; perhaps TRBD2 as D (6 bases). The CDR3 is made up of 14 amino acids. V lost 0 bases to trimming and J lost 2 bases, with 8 bases between them. The germline CDR1 and CDR2 sequences are ENHRY and SYGVKD. CDR3 nucleotides: TGTGCCATCAGTGAGTCGGGCGGGACCTACGAGCAGTACTTC. It is translated as CAISESGGTYEQYF.

The chain is built from TRBV11-2 and TRBJ1-5; 7 bases match TRBD1. CDR1 and CDR2 (germline): SGHAT, FQNNGV. The CDR3 is 17 amino acids. J lost 1 base, V lost 1 base, and 7 bases had no gene match. The DNA for the CDR3 is TGTGCCAGCAGCTTAGGGACAGGCCCAGGGAGCAATCAGCCCCAGCATTTT. Translating it yields CASSLGTGPGSNQPQHF.